The entry below gives a single TCR beta chain sequence along with its context. This clone was detected only a few times. Its antigen is currently not known. Base-call qualities are not available, and no considerably larger clone is one nucleotide away. This sample was included in a study of T cells in localized non-small cell lung cancer (dated by TCRdb to about 2020). For context, the study as a whole: The study examined T cell repertoires in hundreds of patients with early-stage NSCLC and compared tumors with uninvolved tumor-adjacent lungs. The mean age of the NSCLC patients was roughly 63 years, with 130 or so men and over 100 women. The cohort consisted of 200 to 250 treatment-naive NSCLC patients whose localized lung tumors had been resected. Points the paper makes about the study in general: Longer overall survival was associated with higher T cell density in blood, whereas shorter survival was associated with higher clonality in adjacent lung. Because multi-region tumor sequencing was not performed, intratumor heterogeneity could not be ruled out. Because the study design was exploratory, TCR variables were selected using unadjusted p-values without false-discovery rate correction. Uninvolved tumor-adjacent lung showed the highest T cell clonality, higher than tumor, which suggests more focused antigenic responses in the uninvolved tumor-adjacent lung. A median of roughly 56 of the top 100 tumor clones were detected in paired uninvolved adjacent lung, and under 30 of these tumor clones were also found among the top 100 clones of the paired uninvolved adjacent lung.

TCR beta CDR3 regions were sequenced from DNA using the immunoSEQ Assay. The paper's processing steps were these. To compute T cell density, TCR beta template counts were normalized to usable DNA, which was estimated by amplifying housekeeping genes. Richness was estimated with the preseqR package, extrapolating to 400,000 templates for PBMC samples and 120,000 templates for tissue samples. Clonality was taken to be one minus Pielou's evenness. To identify tissue-enriched TCRs, differential abundance testing was run on productive amino-acid clonotypes with a minimum total count of 5 and an alpha of 0.1. The Jaccard Index and the Morisita Overlap Index were used to quantify repertoire overlap between compartments. GLIPH clustered TCR beta CDR3s with public tetramer-defined viral CDR3s; viral motifs required at least three viral sequences plus V-gene enrichment. TCRdb provides this immuneACCESS table in a form limited to in-frame rearrangements. Some clones are lacking; in checked studies, under half of them reflect an unresolved V gene, and why the rest are absent is not known. D and trimming come from the DNA, and the V and J calls and clone size come from that table. For this sample there are approximately 88,000 clones; approximately 90% appear just once. Roughly 4.3% of the sample is held by the ten biggest clonotypes.

At diagnosis, tumor, uninvolved tumor-adjacent lung and peripheral blood were collected and then preserved as a mix of FFPE and fresh-frozen material. For TCR repertoire profiling, blood samples were analyzed as peripheral blood mononuclear cells. From the germline V gene (reference sequence), CDR1 is MNHEY and CDR2 is SMNVEV. A distance of 12 bases separates the germline ends of V and J, which lose 2 bases and 4 bases respectively. The cysteine opens and the phenylalanine closes a CDR3 of 16 amino acids. The sequence is cut down to CDR3 DNA, 48 bases in frame from base 1. The sample consisted of PBMCs, taken before any cancer treatment. This receptor was obtained from a woman aged 35 to 69 with stage II squamous cell lung carcinoma. In this chain, TRBV27 is recombined with TRBJ2-6; a weak D assignment points to TRBD2 (5 bases agree). The CDR3 protein: CASSLTPTGGANVLTF. The DNA reads as follows: TGTGCCAGCAGTTTAACCCCGACGGGGGGGGCCAACGTCCTGACTTTC. Reference TRBV27 and TRBJ2-6 proteins supply the regions before and after the CDR3; the full variable domain is: EAQVTQNPRYLITVTGKKLTVTCSQNMNHEYMSWYRQDPGLGLRQIYYSMNVEVTDKGDVPEGYKVSRKEKRNFPLILESPSPNQTSLYFCASSLTPTGGANVLTFGAGSRLTVL.